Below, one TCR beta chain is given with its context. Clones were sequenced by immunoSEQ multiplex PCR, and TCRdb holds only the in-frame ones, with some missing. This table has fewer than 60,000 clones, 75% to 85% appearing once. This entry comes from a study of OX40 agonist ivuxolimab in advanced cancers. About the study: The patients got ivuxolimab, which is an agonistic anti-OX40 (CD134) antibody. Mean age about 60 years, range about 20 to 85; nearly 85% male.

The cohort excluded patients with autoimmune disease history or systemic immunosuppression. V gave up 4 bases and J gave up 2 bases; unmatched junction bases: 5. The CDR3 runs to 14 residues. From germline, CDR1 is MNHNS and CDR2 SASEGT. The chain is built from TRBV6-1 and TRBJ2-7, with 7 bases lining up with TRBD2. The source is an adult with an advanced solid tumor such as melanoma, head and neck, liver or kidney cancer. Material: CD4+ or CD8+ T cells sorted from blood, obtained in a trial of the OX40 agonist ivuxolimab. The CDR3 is CASSGRGGTYEQYF. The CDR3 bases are TGTGCCAGCAGTGGACGCGGGGGAACCTACGAGCAGTACTTC.